The source of this TCR beta chain is a study of cytomegalovirus exposure and HLA in healthy donors. PCR primers comprised 60 Vbeta and 13 Jbeta primers. Data came from immunoSEQ multiplex PCR; TCRdb stores just in-frame clones and leaves some out. This table has 100,000 or so clones, approximately 77% appearing once. As concerns this clone: Its target is unknown.

Notes on the study in general: Analysis was performed later, and it showed HLA-associated TCR beta chains to be more clonally expanded than equally common others.

This TCR came from a male donor in good health and CMV-seropositive. Sequenced sample: PBMCs.

This CDR3 is CASSLARQGWTEAFF. The CDR3 bases are TGCGCCAGCAGCTTGGCAAGACAGGGTTGGACTGAAGCTTTCTTT. The V and J genes are TRBV5-1 and TRBJ1-1; 7 bases fit TRBD1. CDR1 SGHRS and CDR2 YFSETQ come from the germline V gene. The CDR3 consists of 15 residues. J gave up 5 bases and V 0 bases, and 7 bases lay outside the gene matches.